The 14 T cell receptor beta chains below come from one sample, sequenced in a study of shared clonotypes between healthy human individuals. Libraries were prepared by immunoSEQ multiplex PCR; TCRdb keeps only in-frame clonotypes and omits some of them. The table has 450,000 to 600,000 clones, 70% to 85% seen once. Sequencing input: PBMCs. The receptors stem from a woman aged 40 to 50 in good health. Some clones in this sample may be carry-over from other donors' samples.

J is TRBJ1-5 and V is TRBV5-6; unclear D gene. This CDR3 region has 13 residues. CDR1 and CDR2 (germline): SGHDT, YYEEEE. The V and J ends lost 4 bases and 6 bases respectively, with 11 bases between them. The CDR3 region has the DNA TGTGCCAGCAGCCCTGGAAAGGGTCAGCCCCAGCATTTT. As protein: CASSPGKGQPQHF.

V is TRBV28 and J is TRBJ2-4; D call uncertain. CDR1 MDHEN and CDR2 SYDVKM come from the germline V gene. The CDR3 runs 15 residues. Trimming took 3 bases from V and 0 from J, leaving 9 bases between them. Written as DNA, the CDR3 is TGTGCCAGCAGTTTCCGGTTGCTAGCCAAAAACATTCAGTACTTC. Translation gives CASSFRLLAKNIQYF. Filled out from reference TRBV28 and TRBJ2-4, the complete variable domain reads DVKVTQSSRYLVKRTGEKVFLECVQDMDHENMFWYRQDPGLGLRLIYFSYDVKMKEKGDIPEGYSVSREKKERFSLILESASTNQTSMYLCASSFRLLAKNIQYFGAGTRLSVL.

The rearrangement uses TRBV5-6 and TRBJ1-4; no clear D. This CDR3 contains 14 residues. Trimming shortened V by 4 bases and J by 0 bases, and 7 bases separated the two germline ends. CDR1 and CDR2 from the germline V gene are SGHDT and YYEEEE. CDR3 DNA sequence: TGTGCCAGCAGCCCGGTTGCAACTAATGAAAAACTGTTTTTT. It specifies CASSPVATNEKLFF.

The V call is TRBV25-1, the J call TRBJ2-5; no firm D call. V lost 4 bases and J lost 5, with 8 bases in between. The length of the CDR3 is 12 residues. Germline V gene data show CDR1 as MGHDK and CDR2 as SYGVNS. The CDR3 sequence: CASSVGPETQYF. In nucleotides, the CDR3 is TGTGCCAGCAGTGTAGGGCCCGAGACCCAGTACTTC. Complete variable domain (other parts from reference TRBV25-1 and TRBJ2-5): EADIYQTPRYLVIGTGKKITLECSQTMGHDKMYWYQQDPGMELHLIHYSYGVNSTEKGDLSSESTVSRIRTEHFPLTLESARPSHTSQYLCASSVGPETQYFGPGTRLLVL.

V gene TRBV7-2 combines with J gene TRBJ2-7; perhaps TRBD1 as D (6 bases). This CDR3 contains 13 residues. Germline assignment: CDR1 SGHTA and CDR2 FQGNSA. V was trimmed by 4 bases and J by 2 bases, leaving 9 bases between them. CDR3 residues: CASSWGQPYEQYF. The CDR3 DNA reads TGTGCCAGCAGCTGGGGACAACCCTACGAGCAGTACTTC.

The rearrangement links TRBV29-1 to TRBJ2-7; TRBD2 aligns across 11 bases. Germline V CDR1 and CDR2: SQVTM, ANQGSEA. This CDR3 region has 15 residues. Germline trimming cut 1 base from V and 2 bases from J; bases unmatched to any gene: 4. The CDR3 here is CSVEGTSGGTYEQYF. In nucleotides, the CDR3 is TGCAGCGTTGAAGGAACTAGCGGGGGAACCTACGAGCAGTACTTC.

The V gene is TRBV19, the J gene TRBJ2-2; maybe TRBD1 (5 bases). The V gene's germline CDR1 is LNHDA and CDR2 SQIVND (reference sequence). Trimming left V 8 bases short and J 7 bases short, with 14 bases between. The CDR3 length is 13 residues. The CDR3 loop reads CASATLGHGELFF. The CDR3 nucleotides read TGTGCCAGTGCTACTTTGGGGCACGGGGAGCTGTTTTTT. Together with reference TRBV19 and TRBJ2-2, the CDR3 gives the full variable domain: DGGITQSPKYLFRKEGQNVTLSCEQNLNHDAMYWYRQDPGQGLRLIYYSQIVNDFQKGDIAEGYSVSREKKESFPLTVTSAQKNPTAFYLCASATLGHGELFFGEGSRLTVL.

The V and J genes are TRBV15 and TRBJ1-4; D might be TRBD1 (6 bases). Trimming pared 6 bases from V and 8 bases from J, leaving 16 bases between. CDR3 size: 14 residues. The germline V gene encodes CDR1 LNHNV and CDR2 YYDKDF (reference sequence). The CDR3 DNA reads TGTGCCACCAGTCCACAGGGAGTTCGGGAAAAACTGTTTTTT. This encodes CATSPQGVREKLFF.

The chain has TRBV27 and TRBJ1-5, with TRBD1 matching 7 bases. Germline assignment: CDR1 MNHEY and CDR2 SMNVEV (reference sequence). The length of the CDR3 is 13 residues. The V gene end was trimmed by 5 bases and the J gene end by 5 bases; junction bases not matched to a gene: 3. This CDR3 is CASSPGGYQPQHF. The CDR3 DNA is TGTGCCAGCAGTCCAGGGGGGTATCAGCCCCAGCATTTT.

There are a few counts of this clone. The rearrangement joins TRBV6-5 to TRBJ2-3; 8 bases align to TRBD2. In germline, CDR1 is MNHEY, CDR2 SVGAGI. This CDR3 comprises 15 residues. V trimming: 7 bases; J trimming: 0 bases; junction bases outside the gene matches: 6. The DNA of the CDR3 is TGTGCCAGCAACCCTCCGGGAGGGAGCACAGATACGCAGTATTTT. Amino acids: CASNPPGGSTDTQYF.

This chain joins TRBV18 and TRBJ2-1, with D uncertain. The CDR3 loop spans 11 amino acids. V shed 6 bases and J shed 9 bases, with 9 bases lying between them. Germline V gene sequence: CDR1 KGHSH, CDR2 LQKENI. CDR3 DNA sequence: TGTGCCAGCTCTTTGCTGGGTGAGCAGTTCTTC. Translating it yields CASSLLGEQFF.

In DNA, the CDR3 is TGCGCCAGCAGCTCCGAACTAGCGACTAGCACAGATACGCAGTATTTT. This sequence encodes CASSSELATSTDTQYF. The chain has TRBV5-1 and TRBJ2-3; 7 bases match TRBD2. The V and J ends lost 3 bases and 0 bases, in that order; junction bases with no gene match: 7. This CDR3 is 16 amino acids long. Per the germline V gene, CDR1 is SGHRS and CDR2 is YFSETQ.

The chain's CDR3 is CASSKKSDTDQVYEQYF. CDR3 DNA sequence: TGTGCCAGCAGCAAAAAATCCGACACCGACCAGGTCTACGAGCAGTACTTC. V is TRBV21-1 and J is TRBJ2-7; TRBD1 is the table's D call, not checked against the DNA. TRBV21-1 is flagged as a pseudogene. The CDR3 spans 17 residues.

The genes are TRBV5-4 and TRBJ1-1; D unresolved. The CDR3 runs to 15 residues. Trimming took off 2 bases at V and 6 bases at J, with 17 bases between the two ends. The V gene's germline CDR1 is SGHNT and CDR2 YYREEE (reference sequence). This CDR3 reads CASSLLGKGSSEAFF. In DNA form, the CDR3 reads TGTGCCAGCAGCTTATTGGGGAAAGGGTCCTCTGAAGCTTTCTTT. Full variable domain (missing parts from reference TRBV5-4 and TRBJ1-1): ETGVTQSPTHLIKTRGQQVTLRCSSQSGHNTVSWYQQALGQGPQFIFQYYREEENGRGNFPPRFSGLQFPNYSSELNVNALELDDSALYLCASSLLGKGSSEAFFGQGTRLTVV.